This TCR beta chain was found in a study of cytomegalovirus exposure and HLA in healthy donors. Overall study findings and caveats: Another analysis was done later, and it associated around 17,000 TCR beta sequences with HLA alleles at 0.05 false discovery rate.

V was pared by 5 bases and J by 7 bases, with 18 bases between. Per the germline V gene, CDR1 is MNHEY and CDR2 is SMNVEV (reference sequence). The CDR3 contains 15 residues. As to this clone: No antigen is known for it.

Primers for the PCR totalled 60 Vbeta and 13 Jbeta. This table comes from immunoSEQ multiplex PCR, and its TCRdb copy is limited to in-frame clones, with some not included. The data contain 110,000 or so clones, about 69% of them singletons. The donors (healthy individuals) were bone marrow donors. The sequence derives from a man aged 40-50 years in good health and CMV-seronegative. The sequenced sample was PBMCs. This rearrangement joins TRBV27 to TRBJ1-5; D call uncertain. The CDR3: CASSPADGARQPQHF. The CDR3 region has the DNA TGTGCCAGCAGTCCAGCGGATGGAGCAAGGCAGCCCCAGCATTTT.